Listed below are T cell receptor beta chains from one sample, sequenced in a study of blood T cell repertoires in COVID-19. Sequenced by immunoSEQ multiplex PCR; TCRdb stores in-frame clones only, minus some. The repertoire holds 250,000 to 300,000 clones, with approximately 89% as singletons. The sample consisted of peripheral blood. The source is a woman under 40 with COVID-19, enrolled during active disease. The CDR3 runs from the conserved cysteine through the conserved F or W. A D gene is named only where the DNA matches it firmly. A row's size may be missing; if present it is once, few, many or a size class.

CDR3 DNA: TGTGCCAGCAGTGACAGTAAGGGGACAGGGGGCAGGGACAATGAGCAGTTCTTC
CDR3 protein: CASSDSKGTGGRDNEQFF
clone size: NA
V gene: TRBV2
J gene: TRBJ2-1
D gene: TRBD1

CDR3 DNA: TGTGCCAGCATCTTGGACAGGGGGATAAGTCAGCCCCAGCATTTT
CDR3 protein: CASILDRGISQPQHF
clone size: few
V gene: TRBV2
J gene: TRBJ1-5
D gene: TRBD1

CDR3 DNA: TGTGCCAGCAGTTTTTGGGGGGAAAATCAGCCCCAGCATTTT
CDR3 protein: CASSFWGENQPQHF
clone size: NA
V gene: TRBV27
J gene: TRBJ1-5
D gene: NA

CDR3 DNA: TGTGCTAGTGGTATAGGGACTAGCGGAAGCTCCTACAATGAGCAGTTCTTC
CDR3 protein: CASGIGTSGSSYNEQFF
clone size: NA
V gene: TRBV12-5
J gene: TRBJ2-1
D gene: TRBD2

CDR3 DNA: TGTGCCAGCAGCGGAGGACAGGGGTCTGCAACTAATGAAAAACTGTTTTTT
CDR3 protein: CASSGGQGSATNEKLFF
clone size: NA
V gene: TRBV9
J gene: TRBJ1-4
D gene: TRBD1

CDR3 DNA: TGTGCCAGCTCACCTCCAGGACGGGATTACTCTGGAAACACCATATATTTT
CDR3 protein: CASSPPGRDYSGNTIYF
clone size: NA
V gene: TRBV18
J gene: TRBJ1-3
D gene: NA

CDR3 DNA: TGTGCCAGCAGTTCAACAGGGGGCCGGAGAGATACGCAGTATTTT
CDR3 protein: CASSSTGGRRDTQYF
clone size: NA
V gene: TRBV27
J gene: TRBJ2-3
D gene: TRBD1

CDR3 DNA: TGTGCCATCAGTGACGCGAGGCGACAGGGGGGAGAGACCCAGTACTTC
CDR3 protein: CAISDARRQGGETQYF
clone size: NA
V gene: TRBV10-3
J gene: TRBJ2-5
D gene: TRBD1

CDR3 DNA: TGTGCCAGCAGCCCAGGGGTACCGGCGGGAGGTGGGGCAGATACGCAGTATTTT
CDR3 protein: CASSPGVPAGGGADTQYF
clone size: NA
V gene: TRBV7-2
J gene: TRBJ2-3
D gene: TRBD2

CDR3 DNA: TGTGCCAGCAGCTTTTTGGGGGGACGGACTGAAGCTTTCTTT
CDR3 protein: CASSFLGGRTEAFF
clone size: once
V gene: TRBV5-8
J gene: TRBJ1-1
D gene: NA

CDR3 DNA: TGTGCCACCAGGGCTCTCCGGAACACTGAAGCTTTCTTT
CDR3 protein: CATRALRNTEAFF
clone size: NA
V gene: TRBV11-2
J gene: TRBJ1-1
D gene: NA

CDR3 DNA: TGCAGTGCCAGTAACGCGGGACTAGCAACCCAAGAGACCCAGTACTTC
CDR3 protein: CSASNAGLATQETQYF
clone size: NA
V gene: TRBV20-1
J gene: TRBJ2-5
D gene: TRBD2

CDR3 DNA: TGCGCCAGCAGCCCAGTGGAGGGAGGGCCCTACGAGCAGTACTTC
CDR3 protein: CASSPVEGGPYEQYF
clone size: NA
V gene: TRBV5-1
J gene: TRBJ2-7
D gene: TRBD2

CDR3 DNA: TGTGCCAGCAGCCCGACTACCGGGGATACGCAGTATTTT
CDR3 protein: CASSPTTGDTQYF
clone size: NA
V gene: TRBV11-3
J gene: TRBJ2-3
D gene: NA

CDR3 DNA: TGTGCCAGTAGTTCGACAGCTAATGAAAAACTGTTTTTT
CDR3 protein: CASSSTANEKLFF
clone size: few
V gene: TRBV19
J gene: TRBJ1-4
D gene: NA

CDR3 DNA: TGTGCCAGCAGCTTCGGGGGGCTAGCGGTTTACAATGAGCAGTTCTTC
CDR3 protein: CASSFGGLAVYNEQFF
clone size: NA
V gene: TRBV7-9
J gene: TRBJ2-1
D gene: NA

CDR3 DNA: TGTGCCAGTGGAGGGGATAAAGGGGCTAACTATGGCTACACCTTC
CDR3 protein: CASGGDKGANYGYTF
clone size: few
V gene: TRBV19
J gene: TRBJ1-2
D gene: NA

CDR3 DNA: TGCAGCTCGGACGGGAATGAAAAACTGTTTTTT
CDR3 protein: CSSDGNEKLFF
clone size: NA
V gene: TRBV29-1
J gene: TRBJ1-4
D gene: NA

CDR3 DNA: TGTGCCAGCAGCTTAGGGTTAACTAGCGGTCGAACGAGCGGGGAGCTGTTTTTT
CDR3 protein: CASSLGLTSGRTSGELFF
clone size: NA
V gene: TRBV11-3
J gene: TRBJ2-2
D gene: TRBD2

CDR3 DNA: TGCGCCAGCAGCTTGAGCCAGACAGGGGCGAACACTGAAGCTTTCTTT
CDR3 protein: CASSLSQTGANTEAFF
clone size: NA
V gene: TRBV5-1
J gene: TRBJ1-1
D gene: TRBD1

CDR3 DNA: TGTGCCAGCAGCCAAGAGTTGGGGGGCACTGAAGCTTTCTTT
CDR3 protein: CASSQELGGTEAFF
clone size: NA
V gene: TRBV14
J gene: TRBJ1-1
D gene: NA

CDR3 DNA: TGTGCCACCTCTGGACTCAGTAATGAAAAACTGTTTTTT
CDR3 protein: CATSGLSNEKLFF
clone size: NA
V gene: TRBV2
J gene: TRBJ1-4
D gene: NA